The 3 T cell receptor beta chains reported below all come from one sample, sequenced in a study of cytomegalovirus exposure and HLA in healthy donors. PCR involved 60 Vbeta and 13 Jbeta primers. Clones were sequenced by immunoSEQ multiplex PCR, and TCRdb holds only the in-frame ones, with some missing. The sample lists some 140,000 clones; 60% to 80% were seen once. Sequencing was carried out using PBMCs. Receptor source: a man aged 18-30 years in good health and CMV-seronegative.

The rearrangement joins TRBV29-1 to TRBJ2-1; possibly TRBD1 for D (5 bases). Trimming pared 1 base from V and 3 bases from J, leaving 7 bases between. Germline V gene sequence: CDR1 SQVTM, CDR2 ANQGSEA. CDR3 length: 13 residues. CDR3 DNA sequence: TGCAGCGTTGAAGGGGGCGTCTACAATGAGCAGTTCTTC. Encoded protein: CSVEGGVYNEQFF.

V and J are TRBV19 and TRBJ2-5; the D gene is possibly TRBD1 (8 bases). Germline lookup yields CDR1 LNHDA and CDR2 SQIVND (reference sequence). Trimming shortened V by 5 bases and J by 5 bases, and 15 bases separated the two germline ends. The length of the CDR3 is 14 residues. The CDR3 is CASSLTQGGETQYF. The CDR3 region has the DNA TGTGCCAGTAGTCTAACACAGGGGGGGGAGACCCAGTACTTC.

V gene TRBV18 combines with J gene TRBJ1-6; D call uncertain. The CDR3 runs 15 residues. CDR1 KGHSH and CDR2 LQKENI come from the germline V gene. Trimming removed 0 bases at V and 10 bases at J, with 13 bases between. The CDR3 DNA follows: TGTGCCAGCTCACCACCGAACCGCGGGGTATCACCCCTCCACTTT. This translates into CASSPPNRGVSPLHF.